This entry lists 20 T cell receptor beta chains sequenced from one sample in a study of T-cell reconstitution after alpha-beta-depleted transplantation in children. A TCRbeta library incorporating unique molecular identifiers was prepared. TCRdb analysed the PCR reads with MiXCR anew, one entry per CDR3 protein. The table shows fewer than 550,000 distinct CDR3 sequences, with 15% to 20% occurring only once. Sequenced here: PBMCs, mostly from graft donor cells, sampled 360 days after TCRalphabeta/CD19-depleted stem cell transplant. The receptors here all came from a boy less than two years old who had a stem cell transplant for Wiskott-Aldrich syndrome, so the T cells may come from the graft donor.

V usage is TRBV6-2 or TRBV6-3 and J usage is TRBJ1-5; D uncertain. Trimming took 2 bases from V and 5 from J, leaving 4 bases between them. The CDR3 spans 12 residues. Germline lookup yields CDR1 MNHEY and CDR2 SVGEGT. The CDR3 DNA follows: TGTGCCAGCAGTTACGCCCATCAGCCCCAGCATTTT. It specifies CASSYAHQPQHF.

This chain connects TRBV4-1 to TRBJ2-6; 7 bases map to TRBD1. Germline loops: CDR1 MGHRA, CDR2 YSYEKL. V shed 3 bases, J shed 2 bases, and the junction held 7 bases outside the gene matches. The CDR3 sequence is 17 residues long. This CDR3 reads CASSQRQGGAGANVLTF. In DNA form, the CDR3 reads TGCGCCAGCAGCCAGAGACAGGGCGGCGCTGGGGCCAACGTCCTGACTTTC.

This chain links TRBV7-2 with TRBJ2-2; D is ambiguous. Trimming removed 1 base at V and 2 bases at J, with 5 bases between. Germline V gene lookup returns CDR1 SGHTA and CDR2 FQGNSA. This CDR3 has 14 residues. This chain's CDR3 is CASSLGFNTGELFF. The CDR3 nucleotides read TGTGCCAGCAGCTTAGGGTTTAACACCGGGGAGCTGTTTTTT.

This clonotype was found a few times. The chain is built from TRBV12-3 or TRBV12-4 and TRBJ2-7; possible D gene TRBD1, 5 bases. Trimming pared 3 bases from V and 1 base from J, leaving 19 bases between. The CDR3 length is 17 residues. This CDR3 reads CASSFSSKGLQSYEQYF. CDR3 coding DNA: TGTGCCAGCAGTTTCTCTTCAAAGGGGCTTCAGTCCTACGAGCAGTACTTC.

In DNA, the CDR3 is TGCGCCAGCAGCACCGGGACACGACTGACTCACGAAAAACTGTTTTTT. Its translation: CASSTGTRLTHEKLFF. The V call is TRBV5-1, the J call TRBJ1-4; a weak D match, TRBD1 (6 bases). Trimming cost V 4 bases and J 8 bases, with 21 bases left between them. The CDR3 runs to 16 residues. Germline lookup yields CDR1 SGHRS and CDR2 YFSETQ.

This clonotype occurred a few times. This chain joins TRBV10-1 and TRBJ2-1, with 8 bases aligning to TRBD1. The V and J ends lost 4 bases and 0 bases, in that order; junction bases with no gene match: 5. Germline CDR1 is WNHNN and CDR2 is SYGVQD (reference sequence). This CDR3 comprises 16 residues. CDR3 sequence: CASSAAGTGSYNEQFF. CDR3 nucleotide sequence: TGCGCCAGCAGTGCCGCTGGGACAGGCTCCTACAATGAGCAGTTCTTC.

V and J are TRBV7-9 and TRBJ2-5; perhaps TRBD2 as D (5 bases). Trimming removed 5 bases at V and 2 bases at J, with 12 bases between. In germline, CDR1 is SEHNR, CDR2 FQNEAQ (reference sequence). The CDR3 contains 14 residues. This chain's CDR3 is CASSPGWPQETQYF. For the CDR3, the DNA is TGTGCCAGCAGCCCGGGGTGGCCGCAAGAGACCCAGTACTTC.

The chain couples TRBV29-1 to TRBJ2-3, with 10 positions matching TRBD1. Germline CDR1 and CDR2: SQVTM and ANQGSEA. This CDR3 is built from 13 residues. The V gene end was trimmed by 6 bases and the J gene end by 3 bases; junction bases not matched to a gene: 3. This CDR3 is CSVRTGGTDTQYF. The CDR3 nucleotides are TGCAGCGTCCGGACAGGGGGGACAGATACGCAGTATTTT.

The CDR3 DNA is TGTGCCAGCTCACCACTGACAAGGAACACTGAAGCTTTCTTT. It specifies CASSPLTRNTEAFF. The chain recombines TRBV18 with TRBJ1-1; D is undetermined. Germline loops: CDR1 KGHSH, CDR2 LQKENI. The CDR3 covers 14 residues. V lost 1 base to trimming and J lost 1 base, with 7 bases between them.

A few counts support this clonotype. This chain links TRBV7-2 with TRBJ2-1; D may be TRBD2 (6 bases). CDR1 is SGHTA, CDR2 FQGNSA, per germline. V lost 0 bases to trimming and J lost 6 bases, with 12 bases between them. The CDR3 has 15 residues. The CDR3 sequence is CASSLAGLALNEQFF. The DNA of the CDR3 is TGTGCCAGCAGCTTAGCGGGGCTAGCGCTCAATGAGCAGTTCTTC.

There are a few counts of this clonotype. CDR3 nucleotides: TGTGCCACCAGCAGAGGGGGGGGGCCCCGCTACGGTGAGCAGTTCTTC. It encodes CATSRGGGPRYGEQFF. The rearrangement links TRBV15 to TRBJ2-1; D may be TRBD2 (7 bases). Trimming left V 1 base short and J 9 bases short, with 19 bases between. The CDR3 has 16 amino acids. Germline CDR1 LNHNV, CDR2 YYDKDF (reference sequence).

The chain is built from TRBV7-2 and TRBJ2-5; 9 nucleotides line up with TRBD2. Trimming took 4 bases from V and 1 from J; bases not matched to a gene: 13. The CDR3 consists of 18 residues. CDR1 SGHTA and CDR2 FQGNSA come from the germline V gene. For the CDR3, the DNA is TGTGCCAGCAGCTCAGCGGGACTAGCAATCCCCGTCCAAGAGACCCAGTACTTC. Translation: CASSSAGLAIPVQETQYF.

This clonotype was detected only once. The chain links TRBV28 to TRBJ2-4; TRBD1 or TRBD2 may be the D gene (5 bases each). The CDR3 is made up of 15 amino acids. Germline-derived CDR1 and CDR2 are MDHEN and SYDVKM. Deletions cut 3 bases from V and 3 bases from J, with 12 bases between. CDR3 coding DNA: TGTGCCAGCAGTTTGTCGGGGCTGGGCAAAAACATTCAGTACTTC. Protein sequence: CASSLSGLGKNIQYF.

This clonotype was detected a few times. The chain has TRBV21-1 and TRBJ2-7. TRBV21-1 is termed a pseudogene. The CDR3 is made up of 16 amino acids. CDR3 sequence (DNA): TGTGCCAGCAGACTTGAGACTCATTTTTTACCCTACGAGCAGTACTTC. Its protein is CASRLETHFLPYEQYF.

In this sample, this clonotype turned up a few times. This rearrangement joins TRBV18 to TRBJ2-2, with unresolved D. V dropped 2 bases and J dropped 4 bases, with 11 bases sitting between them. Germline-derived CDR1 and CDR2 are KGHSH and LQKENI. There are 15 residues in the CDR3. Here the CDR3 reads CASSPKPRPTGELFF. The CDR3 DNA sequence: TGTGCCAGCTCACCAAAACCCCGGCCCACCGGGGAGCTGTTTTTT.

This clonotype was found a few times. CDR3 nucleotide sequence: TGTGCCAGTAGTATTCAACCTTCCTACGAGCAGTACTTC. Translation gives CASSIQPSYEQYF. The rearrangement uses TRBV19 and TRBJ2-7, with no clear D. The CDR3 sequence is 13 residues long. The germline CDR1 and CDR2 sequences are LNHDA and SQIVND (reference sequence). Trimming left V 3 bases short and J 1 base short, with 7 bases between.

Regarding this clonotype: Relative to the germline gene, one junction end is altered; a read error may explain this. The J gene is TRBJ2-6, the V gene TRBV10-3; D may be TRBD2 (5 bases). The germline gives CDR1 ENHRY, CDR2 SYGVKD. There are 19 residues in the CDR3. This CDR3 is CAFSLRAAKGDSGANVLTF. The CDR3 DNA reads TGTGCCTTCAGTTTGAGGGCGGCCAAGGGCGACTCTGGGGCCAACGTCCTGACTTTC.

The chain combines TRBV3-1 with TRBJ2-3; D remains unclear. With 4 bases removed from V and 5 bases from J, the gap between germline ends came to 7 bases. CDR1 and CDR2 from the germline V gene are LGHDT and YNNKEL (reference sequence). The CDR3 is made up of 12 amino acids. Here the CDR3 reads CASSPQRDTQYF. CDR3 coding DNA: TGTGCCAGCAGCCCTCAGAGAGATACGCAGTATTTT.

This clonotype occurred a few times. As DNA, the CDR3 is TGTGCCAGCAGCCAGCCTGGGGGAGGGGTCAATGAGCAGTTCTTC. This encodes CASSQPGGGVNEQFF. The chain carries TRBV12-3 or TRBV12-4 and TRBJ2-1; 7 bases align to TRBD2. The V gene end was trimmed by 6 bases and the J gene end by 6 bases; junction bases not matched to a gene: 11. The CDR3 runs to 15 residues.

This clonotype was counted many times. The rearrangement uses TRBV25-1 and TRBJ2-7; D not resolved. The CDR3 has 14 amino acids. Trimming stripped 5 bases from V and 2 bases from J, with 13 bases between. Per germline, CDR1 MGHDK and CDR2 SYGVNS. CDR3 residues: CASSPAGGPYEQYF. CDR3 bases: TGTGCCAGCAGTCCCGCAGGTGGTCCCTACGAGCAGTACTTC.